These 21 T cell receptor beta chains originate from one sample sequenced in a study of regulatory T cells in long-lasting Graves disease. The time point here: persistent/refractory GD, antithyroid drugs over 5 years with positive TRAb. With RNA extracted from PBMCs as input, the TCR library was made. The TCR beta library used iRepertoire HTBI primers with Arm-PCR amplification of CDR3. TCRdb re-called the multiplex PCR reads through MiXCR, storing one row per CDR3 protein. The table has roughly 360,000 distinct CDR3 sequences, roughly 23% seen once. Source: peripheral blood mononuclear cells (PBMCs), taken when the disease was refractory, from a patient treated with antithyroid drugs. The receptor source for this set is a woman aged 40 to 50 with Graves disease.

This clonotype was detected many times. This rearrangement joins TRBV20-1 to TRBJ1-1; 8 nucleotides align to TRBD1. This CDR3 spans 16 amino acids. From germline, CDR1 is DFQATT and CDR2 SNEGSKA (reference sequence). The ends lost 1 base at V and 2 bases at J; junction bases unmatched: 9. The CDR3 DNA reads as TGCAGTGCTAGAGTTCAGGGGGCCATGAAAAACACTGAAGCTTTCTTT. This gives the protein CSARVQGAMKNTEAFF.

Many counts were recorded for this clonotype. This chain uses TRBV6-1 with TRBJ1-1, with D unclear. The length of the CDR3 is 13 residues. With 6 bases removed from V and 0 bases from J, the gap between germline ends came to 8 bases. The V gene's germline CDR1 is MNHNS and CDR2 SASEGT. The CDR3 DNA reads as TGTGCCAGCAGGAGGTTGTTGAACACTGAAGCTTTCTTT. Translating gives CASRRLLNTEAFF.

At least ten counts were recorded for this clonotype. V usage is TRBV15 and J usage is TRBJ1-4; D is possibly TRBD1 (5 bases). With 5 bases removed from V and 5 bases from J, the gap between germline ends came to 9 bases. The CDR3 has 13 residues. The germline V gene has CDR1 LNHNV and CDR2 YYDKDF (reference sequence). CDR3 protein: CATSGGGNEKLFF. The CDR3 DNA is TGTGCCACCAGCGGCGGGGGAAATGAAAAACTGTTTTTT.

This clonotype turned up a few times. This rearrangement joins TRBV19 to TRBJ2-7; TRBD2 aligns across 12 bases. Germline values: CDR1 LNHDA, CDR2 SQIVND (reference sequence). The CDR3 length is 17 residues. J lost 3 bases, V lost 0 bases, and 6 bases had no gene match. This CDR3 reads CASSIELTSGGLYEQYF. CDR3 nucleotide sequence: TGTGCCAGTAGTATAGAGCTGACTAGCGGGGGCCTCTACGAGCAGTACTTC.

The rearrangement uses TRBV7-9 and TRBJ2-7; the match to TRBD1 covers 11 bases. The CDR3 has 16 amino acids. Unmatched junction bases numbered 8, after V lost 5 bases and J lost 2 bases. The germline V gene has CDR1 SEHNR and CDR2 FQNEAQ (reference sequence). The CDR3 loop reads CASSLIQGQGAYEQYF. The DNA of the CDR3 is TGTGCCAGCAGCCTCATTCAGGGACAGGGGGCCTACGAGCAGTACTTC. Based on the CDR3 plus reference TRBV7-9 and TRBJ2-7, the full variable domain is DTGVSQNPRHKITKRGQNVTFRCDPISEHNRLYWYRQTLGQGPEFLTYFQNEAQLEKSRLLSDRFSAERPKGSFSTLEIQRTEQGDSAMYLCASSLIQGQGAYEQYFGPGTRLTVT.

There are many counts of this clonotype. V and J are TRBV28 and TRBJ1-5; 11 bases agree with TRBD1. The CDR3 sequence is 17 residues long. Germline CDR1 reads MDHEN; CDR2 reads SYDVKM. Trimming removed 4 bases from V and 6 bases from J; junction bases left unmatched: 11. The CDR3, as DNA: TGTGCCAGCAGTTACGACTATGGGACAGGGGGTCTTCAGCCCCAGCATTTT. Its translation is CASSYDYGTGGLQPQHF.

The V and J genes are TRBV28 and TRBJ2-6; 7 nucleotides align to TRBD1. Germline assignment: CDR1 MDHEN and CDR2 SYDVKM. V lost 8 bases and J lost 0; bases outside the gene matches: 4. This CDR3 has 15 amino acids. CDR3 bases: TGTGCCAGCGGGACAGATCACTCTGGGGCCAACGTCCTGACTTTC. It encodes CASGTDHSGANVLTF.

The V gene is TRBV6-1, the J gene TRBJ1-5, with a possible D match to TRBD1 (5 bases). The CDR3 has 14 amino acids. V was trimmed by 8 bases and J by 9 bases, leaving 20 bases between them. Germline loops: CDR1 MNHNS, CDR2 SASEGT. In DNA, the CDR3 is TGTGCCAGCGGCGCTATTACGGGCCAGGGGCCCCAGCATTTT. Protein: CASGAITGQGPQHF.

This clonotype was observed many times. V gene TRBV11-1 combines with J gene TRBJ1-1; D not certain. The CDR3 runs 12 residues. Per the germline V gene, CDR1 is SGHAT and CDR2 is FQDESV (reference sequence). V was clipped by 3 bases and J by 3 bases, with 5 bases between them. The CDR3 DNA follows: TGTGCCAGCAGCTTCATGGACACTGAAGCTTTCTTT. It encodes CASSFMDTEAFF.

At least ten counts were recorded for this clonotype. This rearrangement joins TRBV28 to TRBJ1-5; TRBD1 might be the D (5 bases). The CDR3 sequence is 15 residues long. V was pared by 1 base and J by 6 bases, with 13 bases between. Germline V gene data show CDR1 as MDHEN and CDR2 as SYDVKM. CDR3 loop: CASSLSLSGAQPQHF. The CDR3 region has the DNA TGTGCCAGCAGTTTATCTCTGTCTGGGGCTCAGCCCCAGCATTTT.

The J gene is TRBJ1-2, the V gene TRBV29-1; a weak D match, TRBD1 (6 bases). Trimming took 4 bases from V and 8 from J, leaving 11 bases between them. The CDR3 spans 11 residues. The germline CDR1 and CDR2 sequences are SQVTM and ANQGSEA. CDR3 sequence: CSVVGGRGYTF. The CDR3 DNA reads TGCAGCGTTGTTGGGGGCAGGGGCTACACCTTC.

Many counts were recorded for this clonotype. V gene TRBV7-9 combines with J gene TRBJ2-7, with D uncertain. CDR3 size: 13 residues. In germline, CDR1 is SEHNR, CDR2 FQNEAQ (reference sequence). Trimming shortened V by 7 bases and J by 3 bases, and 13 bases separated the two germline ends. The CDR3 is CASTNWPIYEQYF. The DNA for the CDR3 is TGTGCCAGCACCAACTGGCCGATCTACGAGCAGTACTTC. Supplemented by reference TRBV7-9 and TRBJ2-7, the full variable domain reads DTGVSQNPRHKITKRGQNVTFRCDPISEHNRLYWYRQTLGQGPEFLTYFQNEAQLEKSRLLSDRFSAERPKGSFSTLEIQRTEQGDSAMYLCASTNWPIYEQYFGPGTRLTVT.

The CDR3 sequence: CASSRGHNYEQYF. CDR3 DNA: TGTGCCAGTAGTCGGGGACATAACTACGAGCAGTACTTC. This chain connects TRBV19 to TRBJ2-7; TRBD1 might be the D (6 bases). The CDR3 contains 13 residues. CDR1 is LNHDA, CDR2 SQIVND, per germline (reference sequence). Trimming removed 5 bases at V and 3 bases at J, with 11 bases between.

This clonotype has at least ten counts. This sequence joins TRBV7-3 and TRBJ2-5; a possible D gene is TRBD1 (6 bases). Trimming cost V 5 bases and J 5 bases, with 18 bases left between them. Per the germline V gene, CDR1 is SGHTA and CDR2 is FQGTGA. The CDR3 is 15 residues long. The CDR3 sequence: CASSPSQGYLETQYF. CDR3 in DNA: TGTGCCAGCAGCCCATCACAGGGTTATTTGGAGACCCAGTACTTC.

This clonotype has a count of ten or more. The CDR3 sequence is CASRYRSPTKLANTGELFF. Here the CDR3 DNA reads TGTGCCAGCAGGTACCGATCCCCGACTAAACTCGCGAACACCGGGGAGCTGTTTTTT. V gene TRBV28 combines with J gene TRBJ2-2; weak D call: TRBD2 (5 bases). Germline CDR1 reads MDHEN; CDR2 reads SYDVKM. This CDR3 has 19 amino acids. V shed 6 bases and J shed 0 bases, with 23 bases lying between them.

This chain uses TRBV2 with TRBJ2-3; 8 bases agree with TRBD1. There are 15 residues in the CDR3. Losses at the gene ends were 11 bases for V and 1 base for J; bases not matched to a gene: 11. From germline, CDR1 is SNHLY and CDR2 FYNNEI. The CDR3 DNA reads TGTGCCGTGGGTGAAGGGGGACAGGGCACAGATACGCAGTATTTT. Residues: CAVGEGGQGTDTQYF.

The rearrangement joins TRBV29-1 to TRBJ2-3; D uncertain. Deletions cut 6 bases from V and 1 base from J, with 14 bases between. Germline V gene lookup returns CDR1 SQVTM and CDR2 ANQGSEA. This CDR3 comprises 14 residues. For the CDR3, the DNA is TGCAGCGTCGTGAAGGCCGGCGGCACAGATACGCAGTATTTT. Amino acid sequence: CSVVKAGGTDTQYF.

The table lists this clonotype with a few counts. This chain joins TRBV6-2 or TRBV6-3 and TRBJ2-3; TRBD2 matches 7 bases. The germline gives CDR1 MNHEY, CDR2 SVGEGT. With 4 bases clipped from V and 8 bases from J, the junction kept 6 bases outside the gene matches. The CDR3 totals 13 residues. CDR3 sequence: CASSLASGRTQYF. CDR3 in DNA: TGTGCCAGCAGTTTAGCTAGCGGTCGTACGCAGTATTTT.

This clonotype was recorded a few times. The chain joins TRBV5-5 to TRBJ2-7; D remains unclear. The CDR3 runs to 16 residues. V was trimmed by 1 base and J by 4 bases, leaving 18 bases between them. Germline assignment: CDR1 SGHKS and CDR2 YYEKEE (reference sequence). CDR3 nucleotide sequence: TGTGCCAGCAGCTTGCCTAAGACTCGAGAGATATACGAGCAGTACTTC. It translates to CASSLPKTREIYEQYF.

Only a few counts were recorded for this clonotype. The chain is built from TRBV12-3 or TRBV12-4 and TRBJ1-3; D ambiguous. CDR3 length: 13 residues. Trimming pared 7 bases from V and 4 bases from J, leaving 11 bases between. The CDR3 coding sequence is TGTGCCAGCAACCTCTCTCCGGGAAACACCATATATTTT. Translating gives CASNLSPGNTIYF.

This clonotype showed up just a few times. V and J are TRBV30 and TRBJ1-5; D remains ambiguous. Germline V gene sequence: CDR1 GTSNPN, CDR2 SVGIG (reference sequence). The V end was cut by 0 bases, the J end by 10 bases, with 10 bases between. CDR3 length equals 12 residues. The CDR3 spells CAWSVPPQPQHF. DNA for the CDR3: TGTGCCTGGAGTGTACCCCCTCAACCCCAGCATTTT.